These 17 T cell receptor beta chains were all obtained from the same sample, sequenced in a study of T cells after yellow fever vaccination. TCRdb re-derived calls from the 5' RACE reads in MiXCR, one entry per CDR3 protein. Here the sample spans about 550,000 distinct CDR3 sequences, under 25% being singletons. Sequencing was performed on PBMCs, taken 15 days after the yellow fever booster vaccination. These receptors all stem from a man aged 30 to 45 who received the YFV17D yellow fever vaccine.

This clonotype was seen ten or more times. The chain combines TRBV28 with TRBJ2-7; D is possibly TRBD2 (5 bases). Germline CDR1 is MDHEN and CDR2 is SYDVKM. The CDR3 spans 14 residues. V was pared by 8 bases and J by 4 bases, with 18 bases between. The CDR3 here is CASRRQSGTYEQYF. Written as DNA, the CDR3 is TGTGCCAGCCGCCGCCAGAGCGGTACTTACGAGCAGTACTTC.

There are a few counts of this clonotype. The chain uses TRBV12-3 or TRBV12-4 and TRBJ2-5; the match to TRBD2 covers 9 bases. The length of the CDR3 is 15 residues. With 2 bases clipped from V and 5 bases from J, the junction kept 6 bases outside the gene matches. The chain's CDR3 is CASSLSLAGTETQYF. CDR3 DNA: TGTGCCAGCAGTTTATCCCTAGCGGGAACCGAGACCCAGTACTTC.

This clonotype came up a few times. The V and J genes are TRBV19 and TRBJ1-5; 7 nucleotides line up with TRBD1. V was pared by 8 bases and J by 3 bases, with 7 bases of the junction left unmatched. The germline gives CDR1 LNHDA, CDR2 SQIVND (reference sequence). The CDR3 is 14 amino acids. CDR3 DNA sequence: TGTGCCAGTGGGGCAGGGGGTACCAATCAGCCCCAGCATTTT. It specifies CASGAGGTNQPQHF.

This CDR3 is CSARDGGGTDTQYF. The CDR3, as DNA: TGCAGTGCTAGAGATGGCGGGGGCACAGATACGCAGTATTTT. The V and J genes are TRBV20-1 and TRBJ2-3, with D possibly TRBD2 on 6 matching bases. The CDR3 runs 14 residues. V was pared by 0 bases and J by 1 base, with 8 bases between. Germline V gives CDR1 DFQATT, CDR2 SNEGSKA (reference sequence).

V is TRBV28 and J is TRBJ1-2; D is possibly TRBD1 (6 bases). V shed 6 bases and J shed 7 bases, with 12 bases lying between them. Per the germline V gene, CDR1 is MDHEN and CDR2 is SYDVKM. The CDR3 covers 12 residues. The CDR3 sequence: CASSGGPFGYTF. DNA of the CDR3: TGTGCCAGCAGCGGGGGGCCCTTTGGCTACACCTTC.

This clonotype showed up just a few times. The chain combines TRBV9 with TRBJ2-3; D is ambiguous. CDR1 is SGDLS, CDR2 YYNGEE, per germline. Between the trimmed V and J ends, which lost 4 bases and 2 bases, there was a span of 11 bases. The length of the CDR3 is 14 residues. The chain's CDR3 is CASSPRSNTDTQYF. The DNA for the CDR3 is TGTGCCAGCAGCCCCCGCTCGAACACAGATACGCAGTATTTT.

This clonotype has ten or more counts. The chain is built from TRBV7-2 and TRBJ2-3; 7 nucleotides line up with TRBD1. The CDR3 is 13 residues long. After removal of 6 bases from V and 2 bases from J, the junction contained 2 bases not matched to a gene. The germline V gene encodes CDR1 SGHTA and CDR2 FQGNSA. CDR3 amino acids: CASRGQTTDTQYF. For the CDR3, the DNA is TGTGCCAGCAGGGGACAGACCACAGATACGCAGTATTTT.

The rearrangement uses TRBV27 and TRBJ2-7; 10 bases line up with TRBD1. The length of the CDR3 is 14 residues. In germline, CDR1 is MNHEY, CDR2 SMNVEV (reference sequence). V shed 2 bases and J 5 bases; nucleotides not matched to a gene: 3. CDR3 DNA sequence: TGTGCCAGCAGTTTACAGGGACAGGGGAACGAGCAGTACTTC. It encodes CASSLQGQGNEQYF.

The chain combines TRBV29-1 with TRBJ2-5; 8 nucleotides agree with TRBD2. CDR3 length: 12 residues. The V and J ends lost 7 bases and 5 bases, in that order; junction bases with no gene match: 6. Looked up from germline, CDR1 is SQVTM and CDR2 is ANQGSEA. CDR3 DNA sequence: TGCAGCGCGGGAGGGGCTTCGGAGACCCAGTACTTC. Protein product: CSAGGASETQYF.

This clonotype was detected a few times. The V call is TRBV30, the J call TRBJ2-7; the D is unclear. Between the trimmed V and J ends, which lost 3 bases and 6 bases, there was a span of 12 bases. The CDR3 is 12 residues long. In germline, CDR1 is GTSNPN, CDR2 SVGIG (reference sequence). The CDR3 DNA reads as TGTGCCTGGAGATTCTTGACGTCCGAGCAGTACTTC. It codes for CAWRFLTSEQYF.

The chain links TRBV7-2 to TRBJ2-1; no clear D. The CDR3 consists of 13 residues. From germline, CDR1 is SGHTA and CDR2 FQGNSA. Deletions cut 2 bases from V and 9 bases from J, with 11 bases between. CDR3 sequence (DNA): TGTGCCAGCAGCTTACTATCTAGTCGTGAGCAGTTCTTC. Residues: CASSLLSSREQFF. Together with reference TRBV7-2 and TRBJ2-1, the CDR3 gives the full variable domain: GAGVSQSPSNKVTEKGKDVELRCDPISGHTALYWYRQSLGQGLEFLIYFQGNSAPDKSGLPSDRFSAERTGGSVSTLTIQRTQQEDSAVYLCASSLLSSREQFFGPGTRLTVL.

The chain couples TRBV7-2 to TRBJ2-7; TRBD1 matches at 7 bases. The CDR3 loop spans 15 amino acids. V shed 3 bases and J 1 base; nucleotides not matched to a gene: 6. Germline V gives CDR1 SGHTA, CDR2 FQGNSA. The CDR3 sequence is CASSFRQGLSYEQYF. CDR3 nucleotide sequence: TGTGCCAGCAGCTTCAGACAGGGTTTATCCTACGAGCAGTACTTC.

This clonotype was detected a few times. The chain employs TRBV20-1 and TRBJ2-3, with 13 bases identical to TRBD2. The CDR3 is 12 residues long. CDR1 DFQATT and CDR2 SNEGSKA come from the germline V gene (reference sequence). The CDR3: CGGLAGQDTQYF. As DNA, the CDR3 is TGCGGGGGACTAGCGGGACAAGATACGCAGTATTTT.

This clonotype has more than one count but fewer than ten. This chain uses TRBV15 with TRBJ1-1, with D tentatively TRBD1 (6 bases). The CDR3 length is 14 residues. V lost 4 bases and J 2 bases, leaving 11 bases between the germline ends. CDR1 is LNHNV and CDR2 is YYDKDF in the germline V gene (reference sequence). This CDR3 reads CATSTRTVNTEAFF. The CDR3 nucleotides are TGTGCCACCAGCACCCGGACAGTCAACACTGAAGCTTTCTTT.

This clonotype has only a few counts. The chain joins TRBV29-1 to TRBJ2-2; possibly TRBD2 for D (6 bases). The germline V gene encodes CDR1 SQVTM and CDR2 ANQGSEA. The CDR3 has 13 residues. Trimming removed 7 bases at V and 6 bases at J, with 15 bases between. The CDR3 coding sequence is TGCAGCGGGAGGAGGGCTTTTTCCGGGGAGCTGTTTTTT. Its translation is CSGRRAFSGELFF.

This clonotype was observed a few times. The rearrangement links TRBV7-7 to TRBJ2-1, with D maybe TRBD2 (5 bases). Per germline, CDR1 SSHAT and CDR2 FNYEAQ (reference sequence). The CDR3 is 13 amino acids. Trimming cost V 4 bases and J 10 bases, with 14 bases left between them. The CDR3 loop is CASSSGLTNEQFF. CDR3 nucleotides: TGTGCCAGCAGCTCCGGACTGACCAACGAGCAGTTCTTC.

V gene TRBV30 combines with J gene TRBJ2-7, with D unclear. The V end lost 6 bases, the J end lost 1 base, and 7 bases lay between the germline ends. Germline V gives CDR1 GTSNPN, CDR2 SVGIG (reference sequence). The CDR3 consists of 11 residues. CDR3 coding DNA: TGTGCCTGCAGGATATCCTACGAGCAGTACTTC. Protein: CACRISYEQYF.